The 14 T cell receptor beta chains given below trace back to one sample, sequenced in a study of naive and memory T cell subsets. A UMI-containing oligonucleotide was joined by 3' ligation to the TCR cDNA template. Ligated cDNA underwent four rounds of PCR with nested alpha and beta constant region primers and SP2. TCRdb analysed the 5' RACE reads with MiXCR anew, one entry per CDR3 protein. The repertoire holds 50,000 to 60,000 distinct CDR3 sequences, with approximately 8% as singletons. These receptors originate from a female donor in good health.

This clonotype showed up many times. The genes are TRBV27 and TRBJ1-6; 9 nucleotides agree with TRBD1. Germline-derived CDR1 and CDR2 are MNHEY and SMNVEV (reference sequence). This CDR3 region has 15 residues. The junction had 5 bases not matched to a gene; V was cut back by 4 bases and J by 7 bases. The CDR3 protein is CASSSGQGGNSPLHF. The CDR3 DNA reads TGTGCCAGCAGTTCGGGACAGGGCGGCAATTCACCCCTCCACTTT.

This clonotype was counted many times. V gene TRBV27 combines with J gene TRBJ2-1; TRBD2 agrees at 9 bases. The CDR3 covers 16 residues. V dropped 1 base and J dropped 10; count of bases not matched to a gene: 11. Germline lookup yields CDR1 MNHEY and CDR2 SMNVEV (reference sequence). CDR3 residues: CASSLFAGGSVREQFF. In DNA form, the CDR3 reads TGTGCCAGCAGTTTATTCGCGGGGGGGTCTGTCAGGGAGCAGTTCTTC.

This clonotype was observed many times. The chain links TRBV20-1 to TRBJ1-1, with D unresolved. The ends were cut back, 6 bases at V and 3 bases at J, with 11 bases in the middle. This CDR3 has 12 amino acids. Germline lookup yields CDR1 DFQATT and CDR2 SNEGSKA (reference sequence). In DNA, the CDR3 is TGCAGTGCCGGCGCGCCGGACACTGAAGCTTTCTTT. This sequence encodes CSAGAPDTEAFF.

Only a few counts were recorded for this clonotype. V and J are TRBV7-2 and TRBJ2-5, with 10 positions matching TRBD1. Germline-derived CDR1 and CDR2 are SGHTA and FQGNSA. There are 14 residues in the CDR3. Losses at the gene ends were 4 bases for V and 4 bases for J; bases not matched to a gene: 3. In DNA, the CDR3 is TGTGCCAGCAGCTGGGACAGGGGTGGAGAGACCCAGTACTTC. It yields the protein CASSWDRGGETQYF.

This clonotype was seen a few times. The rearrangement uses TRBV5-1 and TRBJ2-5; D is possibly TRBD1 (6 bases). Per germline, CDR1 SGHRS and CDR2 YFSETQ. With 0 bases removed from V and 0 bases from J, the gap between germline ends came to 9 bases. CDR3 size: 15 residues. CDR3 nucleotide sequence: TGCGCCAGCAGCTTGGGTGGGACAAACCAAGAGACCCAGTACTTC. This sequence encodes CASSLGGTNQETQYF.

This chain connects TRBV5-4 to TRBJ2-2, with D possibly matching TRBD2 (5 bases). The V end lost 4 bases, the J end lost 1 base, and 11 bases lay between the germline ends. Germline assignment: CDR1 SGHNT and CDR2 YYREEE (reference sequence). CDR3 size: 15 residues. CDR3 in amino acids: CASSQRTVNTGELFF. CDR3 DNA sequence: TGTGCCAGCAGCCAGAGGACTGTGAACACCGGGGAGCTGTTTTTT.

The V call is TRBV5-1, the J call TRBJ2-6; D is unresolved. The V gene's germline CDR1 is SGHRS and CDR2 YFSETQ. Trimming removed 1 base at V and 4 bases at J, with 18 bases between. The CDR3 contains 18 residues. CDR3 residues: CASSLLLAISPGANVLTF. In nucleotides, the CDR3 is TGCGCCAGCAGCTTGTTACTCGCTATCTCTCCCGGGGCCAACGTCCTGACTTTC.

This chain connects TRBV5-1 to TRBJ1-4; 12 bases are a match to TRBD1. The CDR3 consists of 16 residues. V was clipped by 4 bases and J by 4 bases; unmatched bases: 5. The germline V gene encodes CDR1 SGHRS and CDR2 YFSETQ. The CDR3 is CASSTGTGGVNEKLFF. DNA for the CDR3: TGCGCCAGCAGCACGGGGACAGGGGGCGTTAATGAAAAACTGTTTTTT. Full variable domain (remainder filled in from reference TRBV5-1 and TRBJ1-4): KAGVTQTPRYLIKTRGQQVTLSCSPISGHRSVSWYQQTPGQGLQFLFEYFSETQRNKGNFPGRFSGRQFSNSRSEMNVSTLELGDSALYLCASSTGTGGVNEKLFFGSGTQLSVL.

The CDR3 DNA reads TGTGCCTGGAGCCTAGGGACTATCTCTGGGGCCAACGTCCTGACTTTC. It encodes CAWSLGTISGANVLTF. This sequence joins TRBV30 and TRBJ2-6, with 7 bases fitting TRBD2. Trimming removed 3 bases from V and 0 bases from J; junction bases left unmatched: 5. Germline V gene lookup returns CDR1 GTSNPN and CDR2 SVGIG (reference sequence). This CDR3 has 16 amino acids.

This clonotype was seen more than once but under ten times. The CDR3 DNA sequence: TGCGCCAGCAGCAGGGGACAGGGAACTGAAGCTTTCTTT. Its translation: CASSRGQGTEAFF. The rearrangement links TRBV5-1 to TRBJ1-1, with 9 positions matching TRBD1. Germline V CDR1 and CDR2: SGHRS, YFSETQ. CDR3 length: 13 residues. The V gene end was trimmed by 4 bases and the J gene end by 5 bases; junction bases not matched to a gene: 3.

This clonotype was observed many times. The rearrangement links TRBV5-1 to TRBJ1-4, with 7 nucleotides matching TRBD1. There are 13 residues in the CDR3. Germline V gene data show CDR1 as SGHRS and CDR2 as YFSETQ. V was clipped by 4 bases and J by 8 bases; unmatched bases: 5. The CDR3, as DNA: TGCGCCAGCAGCGGGGGACAGAACGAAAAACTGTTTTTT. Encoded protein: CASSGGQNEKLFF.

In regard to this clonotype: A clone one base away is much larger, so this may be a read error. The chain carries TRBV11-2 and TRBJ2-7; no firm D call. The CDR3 is 14 residues long. The ends were cut back, 0 bases at V and 6 bases at J, with 12 bases in the middle. CDR1 and CDR2 (germline): SGHAT, FQNNGV. CDR3 in DNA: TGTGCCAGCAGCTTAGACCCTCGAGTCCGCGAGCAGTACTTC. This encodes CASSLDPRVREQYF.

In its sample, this clonotype was seen many times. The DNA of the CDR3 is TGTGCCAGCAGGGGGGACAGTCAGGCTGCAGAACTGTTTTTT. Translated: CASRGDSQAAELFF. The chain uses TRBV6-1 and TRBJ1-4; TRBD1 matches 7 bases. The CDR3 is 14 residues long. V lost 6 bases and J lost 12; bases outside the gene matches: 13. The germline V gene has CDR1 MNHNS and CDR2 SASEGT.

This clonotype was detected many times. This chain connects TRBV6-5 to TRBJ2-1; D remains unclear. Germline V gene lookup returns CDR1 MNHEY and CDR2 SVGAGI. Trimming stripped 2 bases from V and 10 bases from J, with 6 bases between. This CDR3 spans 11 amino acids. The CDR3: CASSYVGEQFF. The CDR3 bases are TGTGCCAGCAGTTACGTGGGGGAGCAGTTCTTC.